Following are 25 T cell receptor beta chains from one sample sequenced in a study of technical replicates of blood from several donors. This table comes from immunoSEQ multiplex PCR, and its TCRdb copy is limited to in-frame clones, with some not included. The sample gives 75,000 to 90,000 clones, about 92% of which show up once; approximately 0.35% is in the top ten. Sequences were obtained from T cells isolated from PBMCs. The receptor source for this set is a human donor in good health.

The V call is TRBV28, the J call TRBJ2-3; perhaps TRBD2 as D (6 bases). CDR1 is MDHEN, CDR2 SYDVKM, per germline. V lost 3 bases and J lost 5, with 12 bases in between. The CDR3 is made up of 14 amino acids. The CDR3, as DNA: TGTGCCAGCAGTTTCACAAGACTAGTAGATACGCAGTATTTT. Its protein is CASSFTRLVDTQYF.

The chain joins TRBV6-5 to TRBJ1-5; 11 bases are a match to TRBD1. Losses at the gene ends were 5 bases for V and 5 bases for J; bases not matched to a gene: 2. The CDR3 covers 14 residues. In germline, CDR1 is MNHEY, CDR2 SVGAGI. The CDR3: CASSRTGGHQPQHF. The CDR3 DNA follows: TGTGCCAGCAGTAGGACAGGGGGCCATCAGCCCCAGCATTTT.

CDR3 residues: CASSLNYRGGSFTEAFF. In DNA form, the CDR3 reads TGTGCCAGCAGCTTGAATTACAGGGGCGGTTCTTTCACTGAAGCTTTCTTT. This chain links TRBV5-8 with TRBJ1-1; 7 bases align to TRBD1. The CDR3 extends over 17 amino acids. Germline-derived CDR1 and CDR2 are SGHTS and YDEGEE. V dropped 1 base and J dropped 4; count of bases not matched to a gene: 13.

V usage is TRBV11-3 and J usage is TRBJ2-6; tentative D call: TRBD2 (5 bases). The CDR3 sequence is 16 residues long. Looked up from germline, CDR1 is SGHNT and CDR2 is YENEEA. Trimming cost V 3 bases and J 2 bases, with 11 bases left between them. The CDR3 spells CASSFGDYTGANVLTF. The CDR3 nucleotides read TGTGCCAGCAGCTTCGGCGACTATACTGGGGCCAACGTCCTGACTTTC.

The rearrangement uses TRBV6-6 and TRBJ2-7, with 8 bases that match TRBD1. The CDR3 is 15 amino acids. CDR1 and CDR2 (germline): MNHNY, SVGAGI (reference sequence). V shed 2 bases and J 3 bases; nucleotides not matched to a gene: 6. Here the CDR3 DNA reads TGTGCCAGCAGTTACAGGACAGGGATTAACTACGAGCAGTACTTC. Protein product: CASSYRTGINYEQYF.

V usage is TRBV10-1 and J usage is TRBJ2-2; TRBD1 agrees at 10 bases. The CDR3 loop spans 16 amino acids. J lost 3 bases, V lost 2 bases, and 3 bases had no gene match. Germline CDR1 is WNHNN and CDR2 is SYGVQD (reference sequence). The CDR3 DNA sequence: TGCGCCAGCAGTGAGGCCGGGACAGGGGACACCGGGGAGCTGTTTTTT. Amino acid sequence: CASSEAGTGDTGELFF.

This clone was counted a single time. This chain links TRBV7-3 with TRBJ1-1; D gene uncertain. Germline loops: CDR1 SGHTA, CDR2 FQGTGA. The CDR3 covers 14 residues. Trimming pared 5 bases from V and 6 bases from J, leaving 16 bases between. The CDR3 is CASSRSGSTAEAFF. The CDR3 coding sequence is TGTGCCAGCAGCAGGAGCGGCTCGACCGCTGAAGCTTTCTTT. The whole variable domain, filled in from reference TRBV7-3 and TRBJ1-1, reads GAGVSQTPSNKVTEKGKYVELRCDPISGHTALYWYRQSLGQGPEFLIYFQGTGAADDSGLPNDRFFAVRPEGSVSTLKIQRTERGDSAVYLCASSRSGSTAEAFFGQGTRLTVV.

This rearrangement joins TRBV4-1 to TRBJ2-2; a possible D gene is TRBD2 (5 bases). Trimming left V 1 base short and J 1 base short, with 10 bases between. The CDR3 runs 16 residues. Germline V gene sequence: CDR1 MGHRA, CDR2 YSYEKL. CDR3 sequence reads: CASSQAAAGNTGELFF. For the CDR3, the DNA is TGCGCCAGCAGCCAAGCCGCGGCGGGGAACACCGGGGAGCTGTTTTTT.

The chain links TRBV10-2 to TRBJ1-5; D perhaps matches TRBD1 (5 bases). The CDR3 runs 14 residues. Germline values: CDR1 WSHSY, CDR2 SAAADI. V was shortened by 6 bases and J by 2 bases, with 11 bases between the two germline ends. CDR3 in DNA: TGCGCCAGCAGGGAGGGGCACGGCAATCAGCCCCAGCATTTT. Amino acids: CASREGHGNQPQHF.

This clone was detected only a few times. The rearrangement joins TRBV7-2 to TRBJ1-2, with D perhaps matching TRBD1 (6 bases). CDR1 and CDR2 (germline): SGHTA, FQGNSA. The V end lost 5 bases, the J end lost 5 bases, and 9 bases lay between the germline ends. The CDR3 has 12 residues. Here the CDR3 DNA reads TGTGCCAGCAGCAAACAGGGATATGGCTACACCTTC. Residues: CASSKQGYGYTF.

This chain joins TRBV7-9 and TRBJ2-3; possibly TRBD2 for D (6 bases). Trimming left V 1 base short and J 1 base short, with 9 bases between. CDR1 is SEHNR and CDR2 is FQNEAQ in the germline V gene (reference sequence). CDR3 length: 15 amino acids. CDR3 coding DNA: TGTGCCAGCAGCTTAGTATCTAGCGGCACAGATACGCAGTATTTT. Protein product: CASSLVSSGTDTQYF.

This clone turned up a few times. The chain joins TRBV27 to TRBJ1-5; maybe TRBD1 (6 bases). Germline loops: CDR1 MNHEY, CDR2 SMNVEV (reference sequence). CDR3 length: 14 amino acids. V was shortened by 7 bases and J by 3 bases, with 13 bases between the two germline ends. The CDR3 nucleotides are TGTGCCAGCACCGTGACAGGTTCCAATCAGCCCCAGCATTTT. It codes for CASTVTGSNQPQHF.

The gene calls are TRBV7-9 and TRBJ2-3; D is undetermined. Trimming left V 0 bases short and J 2 bases short, with 9 bases between. Germline loops: CDR1 SEHNR, CDR2 FQNEAQ (reference sequence). CDR3 length: 15 amino acids. The DNA for the CDR3 is TGTGCCAGCAGCTTAGCGCTTTCTAACACAGATACGCAGTATTTT. As protein: CASSLALSNTDTQYF. The entire variable domain, with the rest obtained from reference TRBV7-9 and TRBJ2-3, is as follows: DTGVSQNPRHKITKRGQNVTFRCDPISEHNRLYWYRQTLGQGPEFLTYFQNEAQLEKSRLLSDRFSAERPKGSFSTLEIQRTEQGDSAMYLCASSLALSNTDTQYFGPGTRLTVL.

The chain employs TRBV21-1 and TRBJ2-4; TRBD1, the table's D call, was not compared with the DNA. TRBV21-1 is deemed a pseudogene. The CDR3 sequence is 14 residues long. CDR3 loop: CAIKHRGQYGLDYF. The CDR3 coding sequence is TGTGCCATCAAACACAGGGGGCAATATGGTTTAGATTACTTC.

The chain links TRBV19 to TRBJ2-1; 7 nucleotides agree with TRBD1. Germline CDR1 and CDR2: LNHDA and SQIVND (reference sequence). This CDR3 has 15 amino acids. The trim removed 7 bases at V and 7 bases at J, leaving 13 bases unmatched. CDR3 sequence reads: CASTDRVDLGNEQFF. CDR3 in DNA: TGTGCCAGTACCGACAGGGTCGATCTTGGGAATGAGCAGTTCTTC.

This chain connects TRBV4-3 to TRBJ2-1; 10 bases match TRBD2. CDR1 and CDR2 from the germline V gene are LGHNA and YSLEER. The CDR3 has 17 residues. Losses at the gene ends were 4 bases for V and 0 bases for J; bases not matched to a gene: 6. CDR3 nucleotides: TGCGCCAGCAGCCCTAACATAGCGGGAGGCTCCTACAATGAGCAGTTCTTC. Its protein is CASSPNIAGGSYNEQFF.

The CDR3 sequence: CASSLHAGTANYGYTF. The CDR3 nucleotides read TGTGCCAGCAGCCTTCACGCCGGGACAGCTAACTATGGCTACACCTTC. The chain has TRBV11-2 and TRBJ1-2; TRBD1 agrees at 7 bases. The CDR3 has 16 amino acids. V gave up 5 bases and J gave up 0 bases; unmatched junction bases: 9. CDR1 is SGHAT, CDR2 FQNNGV, per germline. The full variable domain, with the rest looked up from reference TRBV11-2 and TRBJ1-2, is EAGVAQSPRYKIIEKRQSVAFWCNPISGHATLYWYQQILGQGPKLLIQFQNNGVVDDSQLPKDRFSAERLKGVDSTLKIQPAKLEDSAVYLCASSLHAGTANYGYTFGSGTRLTVV.

Remarks on this clone: One end of the junction does not line up with germline, which may come from a read error. The chain recombines TRBV7-7 with TRBJ1-2; D perhaps matches TRBD1 (6 bases). The CDR3 runs 16 residues. Per the germline V gene, CDR1 is SSHAT and CDR2 is FNYEAQ (reference sequence). The CDR3 coding sequence is TGTGCTAGCAGCCTCTTCCTCCCGGACAGTCACTATGGCTACACCTTC. It yields the protein CASSLFLPDSHYGYTF.

This clone has more than one count but fewer than ten. The rearrangement uses TRBV29-1 and TRBJ2-3; D perhaps matches TRBD2 (7 bases). Trimming removed 7 bases from V and 5 bases from J, with 19 bases in between. The CDR3 spans 14 residues. Germline CDR1 is SQVTM and CDR2 is ANQGSEA. CDR3 DNA: TGCAGCGCCGAGGGGGGGAGGTGGCGAGATACGCAGTATTTT. Its protein is CSAEGGRWRDTQYF.

This chain connects TRBV30 to TRBJ1-3; D is perhaps TRBD1 (6 bases). V lost 1 base, J lost 4 bases, and 11 bases lay in between. The CDR3 spans 14 residues. Germline V gives CDR1 GTSNPN, CDR2 SVGIG (reference sequence). In DNA, the CDR3 is TGTGCCTGGAGTGACCCAGGGGCCGGAAACACCATATATTTT. Its translation: CAWSDPGAGNTIYF.

This chain uses TRBV10-3 with TRBJ2-3; 8 bases are a match to TRBD2. Losses at the gene ends were 2 bases for V and 3 bases for J; bases not matched to a gene: 7. Per germline, CDR1 ENHRY and CDR2 SYGVKD. This CDR3 is built from 16 residues. CDR3 in amino acids: CAISELSLAETDTQYF. Here the CDR3 DNA reads TGTGCCATCAGTGAGCTATCACTAGCGGAGACAGATACGCAGTATTTT.

V gene TRBV11-3 combines with J gene TRBJ2-1; 7 bases map to TRBD2. This CDR3 contains 12 residues. J gave up 8 bases and V 5 bases, and 3 bases lay outside the gene matches. CDR1 is SGHNT, CDR2 YENEEA, per germline. The CDR3 DNA sequence: TGTGCCAGCAGCAACCGGGGGGATGAGCAGTTCTTC. Translating gives CASSNRGDEQFF.

This chain links TRBV6-1 with TRBJ2-5, with 7 positions matching TRBD1. The CDR3 is 16 residues long. V lost 4 bases, J lost 2 bases, and 10 bases stayed unmatched. Per the germline V gene, CDR1 is MNHNS and CDR2 is SASEGT. CDR3 region: CASSGTDRTFQETQYF. The CDR3 DNA sequence: TGTGCCAGCAGTGGAACGGACAGGACCTTTCAAGAGACCCAGTACTTC.

The J gene is TRBJ2-1, the V gene TRBV19; 10 nucleotides line up with TRBD1. With V trimmed by 3 bases and J by 1 base, 21 bases remained unmatched. The CDR3 has 22 amino acids. Germline V lookup: CDR1 LNHDA, CDR2 SQIVND (reference sequence). CDR3 nucleotide sequence: TGTGCCAGTAGTATTGGACAGGGGGGTAGCGGGACCCCCGGTAAGTCCTACAATGAGCAGTTCTTC. Translating it yields CASSIGQGGSGTPGKSYNEQFF.

The chain links TRBV5-1 to TRBJ2-7, with 8 nucleotides matching TRBD2. This CDR3 contains 15 residues. Germline lookup yields CDR1 SGHRS and CDR2 YFSETQ. V shed 4 bases, J shed 2 bases, and the junction held 8 bases outside the gene matches. The CDR3 DNA sequence: TGCGCCAGCAGCCGTACTAGCGGAGCGACCTACGAGCAGTACTTC. This gives the protein CASSRTSGATYEQYF.